Presented here are 32 T cell receptor beta chains from one specimen sequenced in a study of shared clonotypes between healthy human individuals. Data came from immunoSEQ multiplex PCR; TCRdb stores just in-frame clones and leaves some out. The sample lists about 1.9 million clones; just under 95% were seen once. CD45RO-negative, CCR7-selected cells formed the naive CD8 fraction, which excluded terminally differentiated effector memory CD45RA+ cells. The sample consisted of naive CD8+ T cells from PBMCs. These receptors all stem from a young man in good health. Some clones in this sample may be carry-over from other donors' samples.

Points on this clone: This sample also contains other DNA sequences that code for the same CDR3. The rearrangement joins TRBV9 to TRBJ2-7; 11 bases map to TRBD2. With V trimmed by 3 bases and J by 3 bases, 5 bases remained unmatched. The CDR3 is made up of 15 amino acids. Looked up from germline, CDR1 is SGDLS and CDR2 is YYNGEE. The CDR3 spells CASSATGTSGYEQYF. For the CDR3, the DNA is TGTGCCAGCAGCGCCACCGGGACTAGCGGCTACGAGCAGTACTTC.

The genes are TRBV10-3 and TRBJ2-7; D possibly corresponds to TRBD1 (6 bases). The CDR3 length is 11 residues. CDR1 ENHRY and CDR2 SYGVKD come from the germline V gene. V gave up 10 bases and J gave up 3 bases, with 10 bases separating them. CDR3 loop: CATGQNYEQYF. The DNA of the CDR3 is TGTGCCACCGGACAGAACTACGAGCAGTACTTC.

This chain joins TRBV9 and TRBJ2-1, with no clear D. The CDR3 spans 14 residues. Germline CDR1 reads SGDLS; CDR2 reads YYNGEE. Trimming removed 3 bases from V and 4 bases from J, with 11 bases in between. DNA for the CDR3: TGTGCCAGCAGCGCGGTACAGACATACAATGAGCAGTTCTTC. The encoded protein is CASSAVQTYNEQFF.

The V gene is TRBV7-6, the J gene TRBJ2-4, with D unclear. V dropped 4 bases and J dropped 5 bases, with 9 bases sitting between them. Per germline, CDR1 SGHVS and CDR2 FNYEAQ. This CDR3 spans 13 amino acids. CDR3 sequence reads: CASSSIRENIQYF. The CDR3 bases are TGTGCCAGCAGCTCTATTAGAGAAAACATTCAGTACTTC.

This chain uses TRBV27 with TRBJ2-1; D is ambiguous. From germline, CDR1 is MNHEY and CDR2 SMNVEV (reference sequence). CDR3 length: 13 amino acids. V was clipped by 4 bases and J by 4 bases, with 8 bases between them. CDR3 in DNA: TGTGCCAGCAGTTCCCACAATTACAATGAGCAGTTCTTC. Amino acid sequence: CASSSHNYNEQFF.

This chain uses TRBV23-1 with TRBJ2-5; D is unresolved. TRBV23-1 is filed as an ORF, its function uncertain. The CDR3 runs to 15 residues. The V end lost 1 base, the J end lost 5 bases, and 14 bases lay between the germline ends. This chain's CDR3 is CASSQLFLERETQYF. CDR3 bases: TGCGCCAGCAGTCAATTATTTTTGGAACGGGAGACCCAGTACTTC.

The rearrangement uses TRBV27 and TRBJ2-3; unclear D gene. Germline CDR1 reads MNHEY; CDR2 reads SMNVEV (reference sequence). The CDR3 is 11 amino acids. Trimming pared 7 bases from V and 6 bases from J, leaving 8 bases between. This CDR3 is CASTGLDTQYF. CDR3 nucleotide sequence: TGTGCCAGCACCGGCCTGGATACGCAGTATTTT.

V gene TRBV4-1 combines with J gene TRBJ2-1; 8 nucleotides match TRBD2. This CDR3 contains 14 residues. V was pared by 4 bases and J by 5 bases, with 4 bases of the junction left unmatched. From germline, CDR1 is MGHRA and CDR2 YSYEKL. The CDR3 DNA reads as TGCGCCAGCAGCCCGGGACTAGGGGACAATGAGCAGTTCTTC. Amino acid sequence: CASSPGLGDNEQFF.

V gene TRBV7-6 combines with J gene TRBJ2-3; 10 positions match TRBD2. The junction had 6 bases not matched to a gene; V was cut back by 5 bases and J by 4 bases. The germline gives CDR1 SGHVS, CDR2 FNYEAQ. This CDR3 is built from 15 residues. Written as DNA, the CDR3 is TGTGCCAGCAGCGGGGAGCGGGAGGGCGCAGATACGCAGTATTTT. It encodes CASSGEREGADTQYF.

The chain couples TRBV7-9 to TRBJ2-3, with D possibly matching TRBD2 (5 bases). The CDR3 extends over 18 amino acids. The germline CDR1 and CDR2 sequences are SEHNR and FQNEAQ (reference sequence). Trimming stripped 5 bases from V and 6 bases from J, with 27 bases between. CDR3 nucleotides: TGTGCCAGCAGCCCAAGTGGGGAGCCGGGCCTCCCGGGGGATACGCAGTATTTT. Translation gives CASSPSGEPGLPGDTQYF. Drawing the rest from reference TRBV7-9 and TRBJ2-3, the complete variable domain is DTGVSQNPRHKITKRGQNVTFRCDPISEHNRLYWYRQTLGQGPEFLTYFQNEAQLEKSRLLSDRFSAERPKGSFSTLEIQRTEQGDSAMYLCASSPSGEPGLPGDTQYFGPGTRLTVL.

The V call is TRBV7-8, the J call TRBJ2-1, with D tentatively TRBD1 or TRBD2 (6 bases each). The CDR3 length is 14 residues. Germline CDR1 and CDR2: SGHVS and FQNEAQ. V dropped 8 bases and J dropped 2 bases, with 13 bases sitting between them. CDR3 in DNA: TGTGCCAGCGCAAGGGGGGACACCTACAATGAGCAGTTCTTC. Its translation: CASARGDTYNEQFF.

The V call is TRBV4-2, the J call TRBJ1-2; a weak D match, TRBD1 (5 bases). The ends were cut back, 1 base at V and 4 bases at J, with 7 bases in the middle. Looked up from germline, CDR1 is LGHNA and CDR2 is YNFKEQ. The CDR3 is 13 residues long. In nucleotides, the CDR3 is TGTGCCAGCAGCCAAGGAGGGGTCTATGGCTACACCTTC. Translating gives CASSQGGVYGYTF.

This clone was recorded only once. This rearrangement joins TRBV10-2 to TRBJ2-7; no clear D. This CDR3 spans 10 amino acids. V lost 10 bases to trimming and J lost 3 bases, with 7 bases between them. Germline V CDR1 and CDR2: WSHSY, SAAADI. CDR3 nucleotides: TGCGCCACCCTAGACTACGAGCAGTACTTC. Residues: CATLDYEQYF.

The chain recombines TRBV27 with TRBJ2-2; no definite D call. CDR1 and CDR2 from the germline V gene are MNHEY and SMNVEV (reference sequence). Trimming cost V 5 bases and J 4 bases, with 5 bases left between them. The CDR3 sequence is 12 residues long. In DNA form, the CDR3 reads TGTGCCAGCAGTCCGATCACCGGGGAGCTGTTTTTT. As protein: CASSPITGELFF.

The chain employs TRBV28 and TRBJ1-2; D gene uncertain. Germline V CDR1 and CDR2: MDHEN, SYDVKM. This CDR3 spans 12 amino acids. Deletions cut 4 bases from V and 2 bases from J, with 5 bases between. The CDR3 DNA follows: TGTGCCAGCAGTTCAGAGAACTATGGCTACACCTTC. Translation gives CASSSENYGYTF.

The gene calls are TRBV2 and TRBJ2-2; TRBD1 is a possible D gene (5 bases). V was cut by 7 bases and J by 3 bases, with 21 bases left in between. Germline CDR1 reads SNHLY; CDR2 reads FYNNEI. The CDR3 spans 17 residues. The CDR3 coding sequence is TGTGCCAGCACCGAAAGGCCAAGGGGCGGCGACACCGGGGAGCTGTTTTTT. This gives the protein CASTERPRGGDTGELFF.

V and J are TRBV15 and TRBJ2-7; D uncertain. The CDR3 consists of 14 residues. Germline V lookup: CDR1 LNHNV, CDR2 YYDKDF (reference sequence). V was cut by 0 bases and J by 2 bases, with 8 bases left in between. The CDR3 DNA reads as TGTGCCACCAGCAGAGATGGGAAGACCTACGAGCAGTACTTC. Translating it yields CATSRDGKTYEQYF.

The genes are TRBV28 and TRBJ1-6; no definite D call. Per germline, CDR1 MDHEN and CDR2 SYDVKM. This CDR3 spans 14 amino acids. V lost 1 base, J lost 7 bases, and 8 bases lay in between. The DNA for the CDR3 is TGTGCCAGCAGTTTATTCGCGGAAAATTCACCCCTCCACTTT. This codes for CASSLFAENSPLHF.

The V gene is TRBV9, the J gene TRBJ2-5; 10 bases agree with TRBD1. CDR3 length: 13 residues. V lost 3 bases, J lost 4 bases, and 0 bases stayed unmatched. CDR1 is SGDLS and CDR2 is YYNGEE in the germline V gene. CDR3 coding DNA: TGTGCCAGCAGCGGGACAGGGGGAGAGACCCAGTACTTC. Translating gives CASSGTGGETQYF.

This rearrangement joins TRBV30 to TRBJ1-2; D uncertain. CDR1 is GTSNPN and CDR2 is SVGIG in the germline V gene (reference sequence). Trimming stripped 4 bases from V and 6 bases from J, with 18 bases between. The CDR3 is 14 amino acids. The CDR3: CAWNGPAEGDGYTF. The CDR3 DNA reads TGTGCCTGGAACGGGCCAGCGGAGGGAGATGGCTACACCTTC.

With respect to this clone: Within the sample, other DNA sequences also encode this same CDR3. The chain has TRBV4-3 and TRBJ2-7, with 13 nucleotides matching TRBD2. V trimming: 4 bases; J trimming: 2 bases; junction bases outside the gene matches: 2. Germline loops: CDR1 LGHNA, CDR2 YSLEER. CDR3 length: 15 residues. As DNA, the CDR3 is TGCGCCAGCAGCCCAGGACTAGCGGGAGCCTACGAGCAGTACTTC. Amino acid sequence: CASSPGLAGAYEQYF.

The gene calls are TRBV4-1 and TRBJ1-5; no reliable D call. The V gene lost 1 base and the J gene lost 5 bases, with 12 bases spanning the gap. Germline V gene sequence: CDR1 MGHRA, CDR2 YSYEKL. This CDR3 is 15 amino acids long. CDR3 nucleotide sequence: TGCGCCAGCAGCCAAGTTTATCCCGAGGATCAGCCCCAGCATTTT. Translated: CASSQVYPEDQPQHF.

The chain's CDR3 is CASSQEGVAGGIRDYGYTF. In nucleotides, the CDR3 is TGCGCCAGCAGCCAAGAAGGCGTGGCGGGGGGGATTCGGGACTATGGCTACACCTTC. The gene calls are TRBV4-1 and TRBJ1-2; tentatively, D is TRBD1 (5 bases). This CDR3 is built from 19 residues. Trimming stripped 0 bases from V and 3 bases from J, with 23 bases between. Germline-derived CDR1 and CDR2 are MGHRA and YSYEKL.

CDR3 in DNA: TGTGCCAGCAGCTGGACGGGAGGGCCCATACCGAACACCGGGGAGCTGTTTTTT. Translating gives CASSWTGGPIPNTGELFF. The chain carries TRBV7-9 and TRBJ2-2, with 8 bases lining up with TRBD2. Per the germline V gene, CDR1 is SEHNR and CDR2 is FQNEAQ (reference sequence). CDR3 length: 18 amino acids. V shed 4 bases, J shed 0 bases, and the junction held 10 bases outside the gene matches.

This clone showed up just a few times. The sample contains more than one DNA sequence encoding this CDR3. This chain connects TRBV10-3 to TRBJ1-1; D remains ambiguous. Trimming took 6 bases from V and 0 from J, leaving 8 bases between them. Germline V lookup: CDR1 ENHRY, CDR2 SYGVKD. This CDR3 has 13 amino acids. DNA of the CDR3: TGTGCCATCAGGGACCTGATGAACACTGAAGCTTTCTTT. This encodes CAIRDLMNTEAFF.

This rearrangement joins TRBV7-9 to TRBJ1-1, with D perhaps matching TRBD1 (5 bases). Trimming took off 2 bases at V and 5 bases at J, with 15 bases between the two ends. CDR1 is SEHNR, CDR2 FQNEAQ, per germline (reference sequence). The CDR3 is 15 residues long. The CDR3 DNA reads TGTGCCAGCAGCTTACCCCGAGGGGATGGAACTGAAGCTTTCTTT. Its protein product is CASSLPRGDGTEAFF. The full variable domain, in which reference TRBV7-9 and TRBJ1-1 provide the parts outside the CDR3, is DTGVSQNPRHKITKRGQNVTFRCDPISEHNRLYWYRQTLGQGPEFLTYFQNEAQLEKSRLLSDRFSAERPKGSFSTLEIQRTEQGDSAMYLCASSLPRGDGTEAFFGQGTRLTVV.

The chain links TRBV30 to TRBJ1-2, with TRBD1 as a possible D gene (5 bases). Trimming cost V 0 bases and J 2 bases, with 13 bases left between them. The germline CDR1 and CDR2 sequences are GTSNPN and SVGIG (reference sequence). The CDR3 has 15 residues. CDR3: CAWSVRRGYNYGYTF. DNA of the CDR3: TGTGCCTGGAGTGTAAGGAGGGGTTACAACTATGGCTACACCTTC.

V gene TRBV6-5 combines with J gene TRBJ1-1; no firm D call. Germline-derived CDR1 and CDR2 are MNHEY and SVGAGI. The V gene lost 2 bases and the J gene lost 1 base, with 8 bases spanning the gap. CDR3 length: 14 residues. The CDR3 DNA follows: TGTGCCAGCAGTTACGCGGGAGAGAACACTGAAGCTTTCTTT. Amino acids: CASSYAGENTEAFF.

The rearrangement uses TRBV27 and TRBJ2-1; 8 bases match TRBD1. Trimming removed 4 bases from V and 5 bases from J; junction bases left unmatched: 7. CDR3 length equals 15 residues. Germline V gene lookup returns CDR1 MNHEY and CDR2 SMNVEV (reference sequence). For the CDR3, the DNA is TGTGCCAGCAGTTCGGACAGGGTTCTTCACAATGAGCAGTTCTTC. Translating it yields CASSSDRVLHNEQFF.

The chain couples TRBV7-9 to TRBJ2-7, with 8 bases aligning to TRBD2. Germline loops: CDR1 SEHNR, CDR2 FQNEAQ (reference sequence). With 4 bases clipped from V and 3 bases from J, the junction kept 5 bases outside the gene matches. The CDR3 loop spans 14 amino acids. CDR3 coding DNA: TGTGCCAGCAGCTCACTAGCGGCGTACTACGAGCAGTACTTC. Translation: CASSSLAAYYEQYF.

The rearrangement joins TRBV5-4 to TRBJ2-2; the D gene is possibly TRBD1 (6 bases). CDR3 length: 16 amino acids. Germline-derived CDR1 and CDR2 are SGHNT and YYREEE (reference sequence). The V gene lost 5 bases and the J gene lost 1 base, with 15 bases spanning the gap. The CDR3 region is CASRTARDKNTGELFF. CDR3 coding DNA: TGTGCCAGCAGAACGGCCCGGGACAAGAACACCGGGGAGCTGTTTTTT.

The CDR3 here is CASSSGRGPNYEQYF. CDR3 DNA: TGTGCCAGCAGTTCCGGGCGGGGGCCCAACTACGAGCAGTACTTC. The J gene is TRBJ2-7, the V gene TRBV7-2, with D tentatively TRBD2 (7 bases). Germline CDR1 is SGHTA and CDR2 is FQGNSA. Deletions cut 6 bases from V and 3 bases from J, with 18 bases between. The CDR3 totals 15 residues.